This passage covers 23 T cell receptor beta chains from one sample sequenced in a study of cytomegalovirus exposure and HLA in healthy donors. Repertoires were generated with immunoSEQ multiplex PCR, while TCRdb's copy carries only in-frame clones and drops some. The sample includes approximately 260,000 clones, just over 85% of them seen just once. Sequenced: PBMCs. All receptors come from a woman aged 18-35 years in good health and CMV-seronegative.

This clone was seen just once. The chain carries TRBV28 and TRBJ2-7; the D gene is possibly TRBD2 (7 bases). The V and J ends lost 3 bases and 2 bases respectively, with 11 bases between them. In germline, CDR1 is MDHEN, CDR2 SYDVKM. This CDR3 has 14 amino acids. The CDR3 DNA is TGTGCCAGCAGTTTGGGGGCGGGGGCCTACGAGCAGTACTTC. Encoded protein: CASSLGAGAYEQYF.

The rearrangement joins TRBV19 to TRBJ1-4, with D perhaps TRBD1 (5 bases). The V and J ends lost 8 bases and 12 bases respectively, with 16 bases between them. There are 12 residues in the CDR3. From germline, CDR1 is LNHDA and CDR2 SQIVND (reference sequence). Here the CDR3 reads CASLLWGRELFF. The CDR3 region has the DNA TGTGCCAGTCTTCTCTGGGGCAGGGAACTGTTTTTT.

The chain joins TRBV9 to TRBJ1-3, with D possibly matching TRBD1 (5 bases). Germline values: CDR1 SGDLS, CDR2 YYNGEE. The V and J ends lost 0 bases and 2 bases respectively, with 15 bases between them. This CDR3 spans 17 amino acids. DNA for the CDR3: TGTGCCAGCAGCGTAGCTAGCGGGTTGGGGCCTGGAAACACCATATATTTT. The encoded protein is CASSVASGLGPGNTIYF.

V gene TRBV4-1 combines with J gene TRBJ2-7; tentative D call: TRBD2 (5 bases). In germline, CDR1 is MGHRA, CDR2 YSYEKL. The CDR3 length is 14 residues. V was cut by 2 bases and J by 5 bases, with 13 bases left in between. In DNA, the CDR3 is TGCGCCAGCAGCCAACCCCTAGCCCGCCACGAGCAGTACTTC. It codes for CASSQPLARHEQYF.

J is TRBJ1-2 and V is TRBV28; D unresolved. The CDR3 is 15 residues long. Germline CDR1 reads MDHEN; CDR2 reads SYDVKM. V dropped 6 bases and J dropped 4 bases, with 18 bases sitting between them. The CDR3 loop is CASSRGGSLSYGYTF. The CDR3 DNA is TGTGCCAGCAGCCGTGGAGGTTCCCTCTCCTATGGCTACACCTTC.

This chain uses TRBV10-3 with TRBJ2-7, with D possibly matching TRBD2 (5 bases). Trimming took off 6 bases at V and 6 bases at J, with 12 bases between the two ends. CDR1 is ENHRY, CDR2 SYGVKD, per germline. The CDR3 has 12 amino acids. CDR3 nucleotides: TGTGCCATCAGCCCCCGGGAAGGCGAGCAGTACTTC. Amino acids: CAISPREGEQYF.

This chain uses TRBV7-8 with TRBJ1-2, with D perhaps TRBD1 (5 bases). Germline V gene lookup returns CDR1 SGHVS and CDR2 FQNEAQ. The V end was cut by 5 bases, the J end by 0 bases, with 25 bases between. The CDR3 is 19 residues long. CDR3 DNA sequence: TGTGCCAGCAGCACCATAAGACTACGGGAGGTGACAGCTAACTATGGCTACACCTTC. It is translated as CASSTIRLREVTANYGYTF.

CDR3 protein: CASSQDTPDRDYNSPLHF. CDR3 DNA: TGCGCCAGCAGCCAAGATACCCCGGACAGGGACTATAATTCACCCCTCCACTTT. The genes are TRBV4-1 and TRBJ1-6; 8 bases are shared with TRBD1. Germline loops: CDR1 MGHRA, CDR2 YSYEKL. V was clipped by 0 bases and J by 3 bases; unmatched bases: 7. The CDR3 runs 18 residues.

This chain joins TRBV5-1 and TRBJ2-2, with 9 bases fitting TRBD2. V dropped 0 bases and J dropped 5; count of bases not matched to a gene: 2. CDR1 and CDR2 from the germline V gene are SGHRS and YFSETQ. This CDR3 contains 15 residues. The CDR3 here is CASSLGLAGTGELFF. In nucleotides, the CDR3 is TGCGCCAGCAGCTTGGGGCTAGCGGGGACCGGGGAGCTGTTTTTT.

The chain uses TRBV30 and TRBJ1-1; 12 bases fit TRBD1. The V gene end was trimmed by 4 bases and the J gene end by 5 bases; junction bases not matched to a gene: 14. This CDR3 is 17 amino acids long. Germline-derived CDR1 and CDR2 are GTSNPN and SVGIG (reference sequence). The CDR3 DNA is TGTGCCTGGACCCTAGGGGGACAGGGGGCAGGAAGGACTGAAGCTTTCTTT. Encoded protein: CAWTLGGQGAGRTEAFF.

The chain carries TRBV19 and TRBJ2-7; 7 positions match TRBD2. The CDR3 contains 14 residues. After removal of 1 base from V and 2 bases from J, the junction contained 2 bases not matched to a gene. Germline-derived CDR1 and CDR2 are LNHDA and SQIVND (reference sequence). CDR3 region: CASSIAGGPYEQYF. The DNA for the CDR3 is TGTGCCAGTAGTATAGCGGGAGGTCCCTACGAGCAGTACTTC.

Comments on this clone: The sample has other DNA sequences that encode this CDR3 too. The gene calls are TRBV6-5 and TRBJ1-1; 8 nucleotides align to TRBD1. Germline values: CDR1 MNHEY, CDR2 SVGAGI. V lost 6 bases to trimming and J lost 7 bases; unmatched junction nucleotides: 4. The CDR3 is 12 residues long. The CDR3: CASSPDRVEAFF. For the CDR3, the DNA is TGTGCCAGCAGCCCGGACAGGGTTGAAGCTTTCTTT.

The V gene is TRBV7-9, the J gene TRBJ2-5, with D possibly being TRBD1 (6 bases). From germline, CDR1 is SEHNR and CDR2 FQNEAQ (reference sequence). The CDR3 runs to 14 residues. V lost 6 bases, J lost 5 bases, and 16 bases lay in between. CDR3 DNA sequence: TGTGCCAGCAGTTCCCGGACAGTTCAGGAGACCCAGTACTTC. It translates to CASSSRTVQETQYF.

DNA for the CDR3: TGTGCCAGCAGCTTTAGCGGGAGGGCCATAGATACGCAGTATTTT. It encodes CASSFSGRAIDTQYF. The genes are TRBV11-2 and TRBJ2-3, with 11 bases matching TRBD2. Germline V gene sequence: CDR1 SGHAT, CDR2 FQNNGV. Trimming at V came to 3 bases and at J to 5 bases, leaving 4 bases not matched to a gene. The CDR3 is 15 amino acids.

The V gene is TRBV30, the J gene TRBJ2-2, with a weak D call TRBD2 (6 bases). CDR3 length: 13 amino acids. CDR1 and CDR2 from the germline V gene are GTSNPN and SVGIG (reference sequence). V shed 4 bases and J shed 7 bases, with 13 bases lying between them. CDR3 in DNA: TGTGCCTGGATGAAGGAGGGCCTCGGGGAGCTGTTTTTT. Protein product: CAWMKEGLGELFF.

The gene calls are TRBV10-1 and TRBJ2-5; 14 bases are a match to TRBD2. Germline V lookup: CDR1 WNHNN, CDR2 SYGVQD (reference sequence). CDR3 length: 18 residues. V shed 6 bases and J 0 bases; nucleotides not matched to a gene: 9. The DNA for the CDR3 is TGCGCCAGCAGCGACCGACTAGCGGGAGGGAGAGACCAAGAGACCCAGTACTTC. Its translation is CASSDRLAGGRDQETQYF.

The V call is TRBV2, the J call TRBJ2-7; TRBD1 might be the D (6 bases). This CDR3 region has 14 residues. V lost 6 bases, J lost 0 bases, and 12 bases lay in between. CDR1 SNHLY and CDR2 FYNNEI come from the germline V gene. The CDR3 sequence is CASRKQGSSYEQYF. As DNA, the CDR3 is TGTGCCAGCAGGAAACAGGGAAGCTCCTACGAGCAGTACTTC.

This clone has only a few counts. The V call is TRBV28, the J call TRBJ1-5; 10 nucleotides agree with TRBD1. This CDR3 is built from 15 residues. Germline lookup yields CDR1 MDHEN and CDR2 SYDVKM. The V and J ends lost 6 bases and 3 bases, in that order; junction bases with no gene match: 5. The CDR3 protein is CASSRGQGLNQPQHF. CDR3 nucleotides: TGTGCCAGCAGCCGGGGACAGGGGCTCAATCAGCCCCAGCATTTT.

The chain uses TRBV11-3 and TRBJ1-4; unclear D gene. The CDR3 loop spans 13 amino acids. Germline CDR1 is SGHNT and CDR2 is YENEEA. V was trimmed by 5 bases and J by 8 bases, leaving 12 bases between them. The CDR3 DNA sequence: TGTGCCAGCAGCCGTACCCCGGGGGAAAAACTGTTTTTT. It yields the protein CASSRTPGEKLFF.

The rearrangement joins TRBV6-5 to TRBJ1-1, with TRBD1 as a possible D gene (5 bases). Germline V lookup: CDR1 MNHEY, CDR2 SVGAGI. The CDR3 covers 12 residues. V lost 5 bases to trimming and J lost 6 bases, with 10 bases between them. The CDR3 protein is CASSRDSAEAFF. The CDR3 nucleotides read TGTGCCAGCAGTCGCGACAGCGCTGAAGCTTTCTTT.

The gene calls are TRBV6-1 and TRBJ1-5; tentatively, D is TRBD1 (6 bases). Looked up from germline, CDR1 is MNHNS and CDR2 is SASEGT. Trimming removed 2 bases from V and 3 bases from J, with 14 bases in between. This CDR3 has 16 amino acids. CDR3 in amino acids: CASSEQPGENNQPQHF. The CDR3 coding sequence is TGTGCCAGCAGTGAACAGCCAGGGGAGAACAATCAGCCCCAGCATTTT.

The CDR3 DNA sequence: TGTGCCAGCAGTTTACGCAGGGGGACTGAAGCTTTCTTT. This sequence encodes CASSLRRGTEAFF. The gene calls are TRBV27 and TRBJ1-1; 7 nucleotides line up with TRBD1. Trimming at V came to 2 bases and at J to 5 bases, leaving 2 bases not matched to a gene. This CDR3 is built from 13 residues. Germline V gene data show CDR1 as MNHEY and CDR2 as SMNVEV (reference sequence).

The chain is built from TRBV7-6 and TRBJ1-4; 9 nucleotides line up with TRBD1. The CDR3 extends over 16 amino acids. V lost 3 bases to trimming and J lost 5 bases; unmatched junction nucleotides: 7. Germline assignment: CDR1 SGHVS and CDR2 FNYEAQ. CDR3 DNA sequence: TGTGCCAGCAGCTTGAGGGACAGGGTCCTCAATGAAAAACTGTTTTTT. Translated: CASSLRDRVLNEKLFF.